This T cell receptor beta chain was sequenced for a study of cytotoxic CD8 clonotypes in ibrutinib-treated CLL. A note on this clone: Antigen specificity is unknown.

Method: immunoSEQ multiplex PCR; TCRdb's copy keeps in-frame clones and lacks some. This repertoire shows roughly 130,000 clones, about 80% found once; its top ten account for 9.5% to 15%. Germline V gene lookup returns CDR1 MNHEY and CDR2 SMNVEV (reference sequence). This CDR3 has 14 residues. Trimming at V came to 4 bases and at J to 7 bases, leaving 10 bases not matched to a gene. Study-wide findings and caveats: Before falling back toward baseline at progression, clonality had risen at the time of ibrutinib response.

This receptor was identified in a human donor with chronic lymphocytic leukemia. The chain links TRBV27 to TRBJ2-7; the match to TRBD2 covers 7 bases. The sequencing used PBMCs, collected after 12 months of ibrutinib treatment. The CDR3 loop reads CASSSERDAVEQYF. The CDR3 bases are TGTGCCAGCAGTTCCGAGCGGGATGCAGTGGAGCAGTACTTC.